This TCR beta chain is drawn from a study of blood T cell repertoires in COVID-19. The wider study: Acute and convalescent COVID-19 specimens originated in the United States, Italy and Spain. Sample material is recorded as cDNA or gDNA derived from T cells, B-cell-depleted T cells, or PBMCs.

Authors' methods: Amplification from reference gene primers served as the basis for estimated nucleated cell counts. Clones were sequenced by immunoSEQ multiplex PCR, and TCRdb holds only the in-frame ones, with some missing. D and trimming were read from the DNA, whereas the V and J calls and clone size are those reported in that table. The data hold hundreds of thousands of clones, with 88% observed a single time. CDR1 and CDR2 (germline): SNHLY, FYNNEI. The length of the CDR3 is 16 residues. V shed 2 bases, J shed 1 base, and the junction held 4 bases outside the gene matches. The sample holds a few counts of this clone.

The clonotype was recovered from a man of 80 years or more with acute or convalescent COVID-19. The material sequenced was peripheral blood. The V gene is TRBV2, the J gene TRBJ2-2; 7 positions agree with TRBD2. The CDR3 loop reads CASSEMGGLNTGELFF. CDR3 DNA: TGTGCCAGCAGTGAAATGGGGGGGTTGAACACCGGGGAGCTGTTTTTT.